The 3 T cell receptor beta chains in this list originate from one sample, sequenced in a study of CD8 T cells in ankylosing spondylitis. TCRdb reprocessed the 5' RACE reads with MiXCR, giving one entry per CDR3 protein. The profile shows under 35,000 distinct CDR3 sequences, about 7.8% of them singletons. Sample: blood, either unsorted or a sorted T cell fraction (not recorded which). The source of these receptors is a male donor with ankylosing spondylitis or in good health (not recorded which).

This clonotype has more than one count but fewer than ten. The chain couples TRBV6-1 to TRBJ2-2, with 8 nucleotides matching TRBD1. V was pared by 4 bases and J by 7 bases, with 2 bases of the junction left unmatched. Germline V lookup: CDR1 MNHNS, CDR2 SASEGT. There are 13 residues in the CDR3. Here the CDR3 reads CASSGTGIGELFF. CDR3 bases: TGTGCCAGCAGTGGGACAGGGATCGGGGAGCTGTTTTTT.

V usage is TRBV20-1 and J usage is TRBJ1-4; possibly TRBD1 for D (5 bases). The V end lost 0 bases, the J end lost 7 bases, and 15 bases lay between the germline ends. The CDR3 loop spans 15 amino acids. Per the germline V gene, CDR1 is DFQATT and CDR2 is SNEGSKA (reference sequence). This chain's CDR3 is CSARDRGGDGEKLFF. CDR3 nucleotide sequence: TGCAGTGCTAGAGATCGTGGTGGGGACGGTGAAAAACTGTTTTTT.

This clonotype came up a few times. The chain has TRBV24-1 and TRBJ2-3; D is perhaps TRBD1 (5 bases). This CDR3 has 14 amino acids. The V gene lost 5 bases and the J gene lost 4 bases, with 12 bases spanning the gap. Germline V gene data show CDR1 as KGHDR and CDR2 as SFDVKD. The CDR3 DNA reads TGTGCCACCAGTGTCGCAGGACAAGCAGATACGCAGTATTTT. Its protein product is CATSVAGQADTQYF.